These 24 T cell receptor beta chains came from one sample sequenced in a study of vaccination effects on CD4 cells after COVID-19. These receptors' antigens are unknown. Profiled with immunoSEQ multiplex PCR; TCRdb holds only in-frame clones, not every one. The profile covers some 50,000 clones, with 74% appearing a single time and more than 12% taken by the ten largest. CD4+ T cells specific for antigen were expanded with viral peptide pools by the ViraFEST assay before sequencing. Culture proceeded for 10 days, and CD4+ T cells were then isolated. Of the BNT162b2 and mRNA-1273 vaccines, participants received two doses of one or the other. Material: CD4+ T cells from PBMCs cultured with HCoV-OC43 spike peptides, obtained after COVID-19 vaccination. The subset here: HCoV-OC43 spike overlapping peptide pool stimulation. These receptors all stem from a human donor who received a COVID-19 vaccine.

The chain joins TRBV11-2 to TRBJ2-5, with D perhaps TRBD1 (6 bases). V was clipped by 8 bases and J by 4 bases, with 20 bases between them. CDR3 length equals 15 residues. CDR1 SGHAT and CDR2 FQNNGV come from the germline V gene. CDR3 sequence reads: CASEPEQGFRETQYF. The CDR3 DNA follows: TGTGCCAGCGAACCAGAACAGGGTTTTCGAGAGACCCAGTACTTC. Combining the CDR3 with reference TRBV11-2 and TRBJ2-5 gives the whole variable domain EAGVAQSPRYKIIEKRQSVAFWCNPISGHATLYWYQQILGQGPKLLIQFQNNGVVDDSQLPKDRFSAERLKGVDSTLKIQPAKLEDSAVYLCASEPEQGFRETQYFGPGTRLLVL.

This clone was observed once. The chain links TRBV7-9 to TRBJ2-1, with 12 nucleotides matching TRBD2. Germline CDR1 is SEHNR and CDR2 is FQNEAQ (reference sequence). V was clipped by 11 bases and J by 5 bases; unmatched bases: 7. CDR3 length equals 14 residues. The DNA of the CDR3 is TGTGCCTGCCGGACTAGCGGGGATAACAATGAGCAGTTCTTC. Amino acid sequence: CACRTSGDNNEQFF. Filled out from reference TRBV7-9 and TRBJ2-1, the complete variable domain reads DTGVSQNPRHKITKRGQNVTFRCDPISEHNRLYWYRQTLGQGPEFLTYFQNEAQLEKSRLLSDRFSAERPKGSFSTLEIQRTEQGDSAMYLCACRTSGDNNEQFFGPGTRLTVL.

The rearrangement joins TRBV28 to TRBJ1-6; 9 bases are shared with TRBD1. J was trimmed by 5 bases and V by 6 bases; bases with no gene match: 5. CDR1 MDHEN and CDR2 SYDVKM come from the germline V gene. The CDR3 totals 15 residues. For the CDR3, the DNA is TGTGCCAGCAGCACCGGGACAGGGAATAATTCACCCCTCCACTTT. Protein: CASSTGTGNNSPLHF.

The chain employs TRBV9 and TRBJ1-4; TRBD1 matches at 9 bases. The CDR3 is 15 residues long. The trim removed 3 bases at V and 7 bases at J, leaving 7 bases unmatched. Germline CDR1 SGDLS, CDR2 YYNGEE. This chain's CDR3 is CASSEQGAVGEKLFF. The CDR3 DNA reads as TGTGCCAGCAGCGAACAGGGGGCAGTGGGTGAAAAACTGTTTTTT.

The V and J genes are TRBV7-9 and TRBJ1-5; perhaps TRBD1 as D (6 bases). This CDR3 spans 18 amino acids. Deletions cut 2 bases from V and 0 bases from J, with 17 bases between. Per the germline V gene, CDR1 is SEHNR and CDR2 is FQNEAQ (reference sequence). The CDR3 reads CASSLMRGRTDSNQPQHF. For the CDR3, the DNA is TGTGCCAGCAGCTTAATGAGAGGACGGACAGATAGCAATCAGCCCCAGCATTTT.

The gene calls are TRBV5-5 and TRBJ1-6; a weak D match, TRBD1 (5 bases). CDR3 size: 13 residues. V was shortened by 8 bases and J by 5 bases, with 11 bases between the two germline ends. The germline V gene has CDR1 SGHKS and CDR2 YYEKEE (reference sequence). This chain's CDR3 is CASDETDNSPLHF. The CDR3 nucleotides read TGTGCCAGTGATGAGACAGATAATTCACCCCTCCACTTT. Based on the CDR3 plus reference TRBV5-5 and TRBJ1-6, the full variable domain is DAGVTQSPTHLIKTRGQQVTLRCSPISGHKSVSWYQQVLGQGPQFIFQYYEKEERGRGNFPDRFSARQFPNYSSELNVNALLLGDSALYLCASDETDNSPLHFGNGTRLTVT.

The V call is TRBV6-5, the J call TRBJ2-2; 9 bases fit TRBD2. CDR1 and CDR2 from the germline V gene are MNHEY and SVGAGI. Germline trimming cut 9 bases from V and 3 bases from J; bases unmatched to any gene: 8. There are 15 residues in the CDR3. The CDR3 DNA reads as TGTGCCAGTGGGGAGCGGGGGGCGGACACCGGGGAGCTGTTTTTT. Encoded protein: CASGERGADTGELFF.

This sequence joins TRBV11-3 and TRBJ2-3; 9 nucleotides match TRBD1. The V segment lost 5 bases and the J segment 2 bases; nucleotides outside the gene matches: 8. This CDR3 is 16 amino acids long. Germline V lookup: CDR1 SGHNT, CDR2 YENEEA. The CDR3 sequence: CASSPTGQGDTDTQYF. CDR3 coding DNA: TGTGCCAGCAGCCCGACGGGACAGGGCGACACAGATACGCAGTATTTT.

This chain connects TRBV11-2 to TRBJ1-4; D is unclear. V lost 6 bases, J lost 4 bases, and 12 bases lay in between. Germline V gene lookup returns CDR1 SGHAT and CDR2 FQNNGV. The CDR3 is 14 residues long. CDR3 DNA: TGTGCCAGCAGACAAGGACTGAATAATGAAAAACTGTTTTTT. This codes for CASRQGLNNEKLFF.

This clone was detected only once. The chain uses TRBV19 and TRBJ1-1, with 9 positions matching TRBD1. The ends lost 4 bases at V and 10 bases at J; junction bases unmatched: 7. The CDR3 sequence is 13 residues long. CDR1 and CDR2 from the germline V gene are LNHDA and SQIVND (reference sequence). CDR3 amino acids: CASSRTGEVGAFF. CDR3 DNA: TGTGCCAGTAGTAGGACAGGGGAGGTGGGAGCTTTCTTT.

The chain joins TRBV7-8 to TRBJ2-7, with a weak D call TRBD2 (5 bases). The V end was cut by 1 base, the J end by 8 bases, with 15 bases between. The germline V gene has CDR1 SGHVS and CDR2 FQNEAQ. The length of the CDR3 is 14 residues. The CDR3 sequence: CASSLERTPGQQYF. CDR3 nucleotides: TGTGCCAGCAGCTTAGAGCGGACTCCCGGGCAGCAGTACTTC.

V and J are TRBV5-6 and TRBJ1-6, with D perhaps TRBD1 (5 bases). Germline V lookup: CDR1 SGHDT, CDR2 YYEEEE. The CDR3 consists of 15 residues. The V end lost 1 base, the J end lost 8 bases, and 13 bases lay between the germline ends. The CDR3 nucleotides are TGTGCCAGCAGCTTGACGGGACGTGGTGATTCACCCCTCCACTTT. Its translation: CASSLTGRGDSPLHF.

The chain couples TRBV3-1 (or the pseudogene TRBV3-2) to TRBJ1-1; D ambiguous. The CDR3 is made up of 13 amino acids. Deletions cut 1 base from V and 1 base from J, with 4 bases between. Germline V gene sequence: CDR1 LGHDT, CDR2 YNNKEL (reference sequence). CDR3 amino acids: CASSQVKNTEAFF. The CDR3 nucleotides are TGTGCCAGCAGCCAAGTTAAGAACACTGAAGCTTTCTTT.

The rearrangement uses TRBV18 and TRBJ1-5; no definite D call. Germline V lookup: CDR1 KGHSH, CDR2 LQKENI. The germline V and J ends were trimmed by 3 bases and 0 bases, with 9 bases remaining between them. The CDR3 is 15 amino acids. In DNA, the CDR3 is TGTGCCAGCTCACCGAGTCACGCTAGCAATCAGCCCCAGCATTTT. Protein sequence: CASSPSHASNQPQHF.

This chain joins TRBV5-1 and TRBJ2-2; D may match TRBD1 or TRBD2 (5 bases each). CDR1 and CDR2 from the germline V gene are SGHRS and YFSETQ. The length of the CDR3 is 14 residues. V gave up 3 bases and J gave up 3 bases, with 9 bases separating them. The DNA of the CDR3 is TGCGCCAGCAGCTGGGACGGTTACACCGGGGAGCTGTTTTTT. Its translation is CASSWDGYTGELFF.

The chain joins TRBV24-1 to TRBJ2-1; 13 bases agree with TRBD2. CDR3 length: 14 amino acids. V was pared by 10 bases and J by 6 bases, with 5 bases of the junction left unmatched. In germline, CDR1 is KGHDR, CDR2 SFDVKD. The CDR3 bases are TGTGCCACTCAACTAGCGGGGGGGACCAATGAGCAGTTCTTC. Encoded protein: CATQLAGGTNEQFF.

The sample holds one count of this clone. In DNA, the CDR3 is TGTGCCAGCAGCTTAACGGGAGTTTCCTACGAGCAGTACTTC. Encoded protein: CASSLTGVSYEQYF. The rearrangement joins TRBV11-2 to TRBJ2-7; tentative D call: TRBD2 (6 bases). Germline V lookup: CDR1 SGHAT, CDR2 FQNNGV. Trimming cost V 2 bases and J 1 base, with 9 bases left between them. There are 14 residues in the CDR3.

The chain has TRBV5-1 and TRBJ1-1, with 8 bases fitting TRBD1. The germline V gene encodes CDR1 SGHRS and CDR2 YFSETQ. V lost 4 bases and J lost 0; bases outside the gene matches: 8. This CDR3 has 16 residues. CDR3 sequence: CASSIKGTGLNTEAFF. CDR3 sequence (DNA): TGCGCCAGCAGCATCAAAGGGACAGGATTGAACACTGAAGCTTTCTTT. Combining the CDR3 with reference TRBV5-1 and TRBJ1-1 gives the whole variable domain KAGVTQTPRYLIKTRGQQVTLSCSPISGHRSVSWYQQTPGQGLQFLFEYFSETQRNKGNFPGRFSGRQFSNSRSEMNVSTLELGDSALYLCASSIKGTGLNTEAFFGQGTRLTVV.

The rearrangement joins TRBV4-2 to TRBJ2-1, with a weak D call TRBD2 (6 bases). V dropped 3 bases and J dropped 9 bases, with 15 bases sitting between them. CDR3 length equals 14 residues. Germline values: CDR1 LGHNA, CDR2 YNFKEQ. As DNA, the CDR3 is TGTGCCAGCAGCCATTGGGGACTGAGGAGTGAGCAGTTCTTC. It codes for CASSHWGLRSEQFF.

The chain joins TRBV30 to TRBJ2-7, with D possibly being TRBD2 (5 bases). The ends were cut back, 2 bases at V and 7 bases at J, with 18 bases in the middle. This CDR3 is built from 14 residues. Germline lookup yields CDR1 GTSNPN and CDR2 SVGIG (reference sequence). The CDR3 here is CAWSQPLRAKEQYF. In DNA form, the CDR3 reads TGTGCCTGGAGTCAGCCACTGCGGGCGAAAGAGCAGTACTTC. Combining the CDR3 with reference TRBV30 and TRBJ2-7 gives the whole variable domain SQTIHQWPATLVQPVGSPLSLECTVEGTSNPNLYWYRQAAGRGLQLLFYSVGIGQISSEVPQNLSASRPQDRQFILSSKKLLLSDSGFYLCAWSQPLRAKEQYFGPGTRLTVT.

The chain is built from TRBV2 and TRBJ2-1; tentatively, D is TRBD1 (6 bases). The length of the CDR3 is 14 residues. The germline CDR1 and CDR2 sequences are SNHLY and FYNNEI. V lost 6 bases and J lost 5, with 14 bases in between. Here the CDR3 reads CASSLRGYNNEQFF. In DNA form, the CDR3 reads TGTGCCAGCAGCCTAAGGGGGTATAACAATGAGCAGTTCTTC.

The V call is TRBV29-1, the J call TRBJ2-7; the match to TRBD2 covers 14 bases. Unmatched junction bases numbered 6, after V lost 4 bases and J lost 10 bases. Germline assignment: CDR1 SQVTM and CDR2 ANQGSEA. The CDR3 is 13 amino acids. The CDR3 region is CSVGTSGGRPQYF. The CDR3 coding sequence is TGCAGCGTTGGGACTAGCGGGGGGCGACCTCAGTACTTC.

There are a few counts of this clone. V and J are TRBV2 and TRBJ2-7; 7 positions match TRBD1. The length of the CDR3 is 13 residues. Per the germline V gene, CDR1 is SNHLY and CDR2 is FYNNEI. Trimming cost V 5 bases and J 7 bases; bases outside gene matches: 8. The CDR3 protein is CASSWYRGEEQYF. The CDR3 DNA reads as TGTGCCAGCAGTTGGTACAGGGGAGAAGAGCAGTACTTC.

The chain links TRBV18 to TRBJ1-5, with D tentatively TRBD1 (6 bases). Trimming stripped 4 bases from V and 6 bases from J, with 13 bases between. This CDR3 comprises 14 residues. Germline V gene sequence: CDR1 KGHSH, CDR2 LQKENI. This chain's CDR3 is CASSQGQSRQPQHF. DNA for the CDR3: TGTGCCAGCTCACAAGGACAGAGTCGTCAGCCCCAGCATTTT.